The source of this T cell receptor beta chain is a study of shared clonotypes between healthy human individuals. Findings of the study overall: An anticipated effect of sequencing depth on clonotype sharing among donors was recognized.

Donors, healthy HIV-negative adults, lacked recent acute infections or vaccinations. Each sample came from a Caucasian adult donor living in Nashville, Tennessee. This clone was counted a single time. Its specificity is unknown. This CDR3 spans 13 amino acids. In germline, CDR1 is SGHTA, CDR2 FQGNSA. Deletions cut 5 bases from V and 1 base from J, with 8 bases between. The deep-level immunoSEQ assay was used. The method was immunoSEQ multiplex PCR; TCRdb's version includes in-frame clones alone and lacks a portion of them. The table records over a million clones, about four fifths of them present only once.

V usage is TRBV7-2 and J usage is TRBJ2-5; D remains ambiguous. This TCR was sampled from a man in his late teens or twenties in good health. Some clones in this sample may be carry-over from other donors' samples. The source material was memory CD4+ T cells from PBMCs. As for subset: CD45RA-negative fraction. The CDR3 coding sequence is TGTGCCAGCAGCCCCCTAAGCCAAGAGACCCAGTACTTC. As protein: CASSPLSQETQYF.